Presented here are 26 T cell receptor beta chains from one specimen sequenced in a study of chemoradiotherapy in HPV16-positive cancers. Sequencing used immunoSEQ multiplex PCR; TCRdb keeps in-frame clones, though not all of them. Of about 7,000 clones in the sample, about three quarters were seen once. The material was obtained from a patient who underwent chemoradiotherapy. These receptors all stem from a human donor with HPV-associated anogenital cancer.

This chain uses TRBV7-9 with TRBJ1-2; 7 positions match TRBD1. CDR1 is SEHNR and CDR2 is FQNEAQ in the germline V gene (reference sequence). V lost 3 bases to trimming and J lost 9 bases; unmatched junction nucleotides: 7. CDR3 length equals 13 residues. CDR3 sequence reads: CASSLVGQASYTF. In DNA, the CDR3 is TGTGCCAGCAGCTTGGTCGGACAGGCGAGCTACACCTTC.

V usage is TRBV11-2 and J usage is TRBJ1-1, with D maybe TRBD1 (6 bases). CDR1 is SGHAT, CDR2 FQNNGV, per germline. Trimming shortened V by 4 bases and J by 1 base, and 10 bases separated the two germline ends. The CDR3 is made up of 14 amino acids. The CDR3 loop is CASSWPGENTEAFF. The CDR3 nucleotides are TGTGCCAGCAGCTGGCCAGGGGAGAACACTGAAGCTTTCTTT.

The CDR3 bases are TGCGCCAGCAGCCAAGATAGCCTAATACAGTTCTTC. It yields the protein CASSQDSLIQFF. The chain uses TRBV4-1 and TRBJ2-1; D call uncertain. Trimming left V 0 bases short and J 13 bases short, with 10 bases between. CDR3 length: 12 amino acids. CDR1 is MGHRA, CDR2 YSYEKL, per germline.

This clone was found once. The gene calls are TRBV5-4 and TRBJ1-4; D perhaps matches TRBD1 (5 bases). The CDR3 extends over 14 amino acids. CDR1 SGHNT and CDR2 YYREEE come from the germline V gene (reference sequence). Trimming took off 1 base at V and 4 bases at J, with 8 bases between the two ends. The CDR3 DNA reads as TGTGCCAGCAGCTTGAGGGACGGTAATGAAAAACTGTTTTTT. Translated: CASSLRDGNEKLFF.

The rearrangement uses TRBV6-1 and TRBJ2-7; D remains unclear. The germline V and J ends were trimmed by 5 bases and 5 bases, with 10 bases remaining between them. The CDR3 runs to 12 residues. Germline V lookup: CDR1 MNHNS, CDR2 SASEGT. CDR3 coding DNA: TGTGCCAGCAGTCAGAAGGTGGACGAGCAGTACTTC. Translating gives CASSQKVDEQYF.

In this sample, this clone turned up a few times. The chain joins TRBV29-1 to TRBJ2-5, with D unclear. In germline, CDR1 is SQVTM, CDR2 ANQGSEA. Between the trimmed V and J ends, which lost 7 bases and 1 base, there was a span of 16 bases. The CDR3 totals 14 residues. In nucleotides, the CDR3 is TGCAGCGCCCGATCCGGCGGTCCCCAAGAGACCCAGTACTTC. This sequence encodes CSARSGGPQETQYF.

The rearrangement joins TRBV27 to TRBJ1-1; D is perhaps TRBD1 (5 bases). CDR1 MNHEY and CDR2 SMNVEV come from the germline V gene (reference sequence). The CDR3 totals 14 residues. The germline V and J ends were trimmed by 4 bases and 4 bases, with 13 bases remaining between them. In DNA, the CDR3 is TGTGCCAGCAGTTGGGGGATCGGCGGCACTGAAGCTTTCTTT. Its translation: CASSWGIGGTEAFF.

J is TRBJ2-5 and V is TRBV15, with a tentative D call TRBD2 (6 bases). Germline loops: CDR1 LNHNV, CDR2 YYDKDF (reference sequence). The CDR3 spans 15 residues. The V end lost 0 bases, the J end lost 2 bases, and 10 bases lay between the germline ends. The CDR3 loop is CATSRDRGLQETQYF. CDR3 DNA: TGTGCCACCAGCAGAGATCGGGGACTTCAAGAGACCCAGTACTTC. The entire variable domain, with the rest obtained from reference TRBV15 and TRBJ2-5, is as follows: DAMVIQNPRYQVTQFGKPVTLSCSQTLNHNVMYWYQQKSSQAPKLLFHYYDKDFNNEADTPDNFQSRRPNTSFCFLDIRSPGLGDTAMYLCATSRDRGLQETQYFGPGTRLLVL.

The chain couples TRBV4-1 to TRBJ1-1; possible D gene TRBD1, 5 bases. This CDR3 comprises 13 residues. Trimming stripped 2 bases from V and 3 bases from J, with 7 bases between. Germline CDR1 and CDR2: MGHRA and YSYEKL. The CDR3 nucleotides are TGCGCCAGCAGCCAACAGGGAGACACTGAAGCTTTCTTT. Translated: CASSQQGDTEAFF.

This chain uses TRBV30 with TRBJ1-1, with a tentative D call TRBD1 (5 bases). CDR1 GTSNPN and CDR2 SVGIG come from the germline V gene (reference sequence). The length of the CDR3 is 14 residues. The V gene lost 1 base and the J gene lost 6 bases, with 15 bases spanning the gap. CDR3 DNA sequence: TGTGCCTGGAGTGGGGCGACAGTTACGCCTGAAGCTTTCTTT. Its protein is CAWSGATVTPEAFF.

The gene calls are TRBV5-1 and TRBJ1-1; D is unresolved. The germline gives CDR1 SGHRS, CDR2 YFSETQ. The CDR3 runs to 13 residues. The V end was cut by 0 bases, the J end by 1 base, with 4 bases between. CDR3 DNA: TGCGCCAGCAGCTTGGAACAGAACACTGAAGCTTTCTTT. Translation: CASSLEQNTEAFF.

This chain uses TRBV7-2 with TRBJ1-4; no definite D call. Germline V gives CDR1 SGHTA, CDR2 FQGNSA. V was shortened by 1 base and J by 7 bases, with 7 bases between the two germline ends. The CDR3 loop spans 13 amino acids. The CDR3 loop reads CASSLGSSEKLFF. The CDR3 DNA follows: TGTGCCAGCAGCTTAGGGAGTAGTGAAAAACTGTTTTTT. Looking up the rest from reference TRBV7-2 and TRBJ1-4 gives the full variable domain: GAGVSQSPSNKVTEKGKDVELRCDPISGHTALYWYRQSLGQGLEFLIYFQGNSAPDKSGLPSDRFSAERTGGSVSTLTIQRTQQEDSAVYLCASSLGSSEKLFFGSGTQLSVL.

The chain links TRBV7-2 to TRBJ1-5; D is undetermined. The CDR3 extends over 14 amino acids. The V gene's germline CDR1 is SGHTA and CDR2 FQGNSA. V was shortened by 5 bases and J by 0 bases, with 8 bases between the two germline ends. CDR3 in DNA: TGTGCCAGCAGCCCCGGTTCTAGCAATCAGCCCCAGCATTTT. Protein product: CASSPGSSNQPQHF.

CDR3 sequence reads: CASSPGTGVGNTIYF. CDR3 bases: TGCGCCAGCAGCCCCGGGACAGGGGTTGGAAACACCATATATTTT. The chain has TRBV4-1 and TRBJ1-3; TRBD1 matches at 10 bases. The CDR3 sequence is 15 residues long. With 4 bases clipped from V and 3 bases from J, the junction kept 3 bases outside the gene matches. Germline V lookup: CDR1 MGHRA, CDR2 YSYEKL.

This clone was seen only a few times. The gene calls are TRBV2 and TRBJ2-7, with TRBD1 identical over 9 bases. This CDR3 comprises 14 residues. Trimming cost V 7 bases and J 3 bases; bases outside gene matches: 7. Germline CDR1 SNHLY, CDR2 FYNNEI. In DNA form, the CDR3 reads TGTGCCAGCAATCCCGGGACAGGGTTCTACGAGCAGTACTTC. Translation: CASNPGTGFYEQYF.

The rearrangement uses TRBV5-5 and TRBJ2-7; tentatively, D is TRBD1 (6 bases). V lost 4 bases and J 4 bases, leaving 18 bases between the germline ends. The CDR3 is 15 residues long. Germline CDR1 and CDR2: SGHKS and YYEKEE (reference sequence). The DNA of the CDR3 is TGTGCCAGCAGCCTCCTACAGGGTATCATGTACGAGCAGTACTTC. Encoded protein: CASSLLQGIMYEQYF. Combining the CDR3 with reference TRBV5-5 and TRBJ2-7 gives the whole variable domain DAGVTQSPTHLIKTRGQQVTLRCSPISGHKSVSWYQQVLGQGPQFIFQYYEKEERGRGNFPDRFSARQFPNYSSELNVNALLLGDSALYLCASSLLQGIMYEQYFGPGTRLTVT.

CDR3 sequence: CSGTSGDTQYF. CDR3 DNA: TGCAGCGGCACAAGCGGGGATACGCAGTATTTT. The genes are TRBV29-1 and TRBJ2-3; TRBD2 might be the D (6 bases). V lost 7 bases, J lost 6 bases, and 11 bases lay in between. The CDR3 is 11 residues long. Looked up from germline, CDR1 is SQVTM and CDR2 is ANQGSEA.

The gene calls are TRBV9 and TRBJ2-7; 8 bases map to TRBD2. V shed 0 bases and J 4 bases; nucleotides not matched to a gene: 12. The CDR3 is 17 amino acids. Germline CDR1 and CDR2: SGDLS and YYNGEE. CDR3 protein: CASSVGPAGEIGYEQYF. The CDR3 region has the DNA TGTGCCAGCAGCGTAGGTCCAGCGGGAGAAATCGGATACGAGCAGTACTTC. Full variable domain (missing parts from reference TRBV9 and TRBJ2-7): DSGVTQTPKHLITATGQRVTLRCSPRSGDLSVYWYQQSLDQGLQFLIQYYNGEERAKGNILERFSAQQFPDLHSELNLSSLELGDSALYFCASSVGPAGEIGYEQYFGPGTRLTVT.

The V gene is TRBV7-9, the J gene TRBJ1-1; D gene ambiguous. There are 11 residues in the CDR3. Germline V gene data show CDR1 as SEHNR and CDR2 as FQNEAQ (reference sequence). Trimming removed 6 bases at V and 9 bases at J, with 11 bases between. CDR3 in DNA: TGTGCCAGCAGATCCCGACGGCAAGCTTTCTTT. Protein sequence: CASRSRRQAFF.

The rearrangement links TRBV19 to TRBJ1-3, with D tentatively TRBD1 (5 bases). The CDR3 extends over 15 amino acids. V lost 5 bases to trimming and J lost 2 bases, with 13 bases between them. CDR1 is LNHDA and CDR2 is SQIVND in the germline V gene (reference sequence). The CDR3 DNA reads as TGTGCCAGTAGTGCAGCGGGGCCGCCTGGAAACACCATATATTTT. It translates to CASSAAGPPGNTIYF.

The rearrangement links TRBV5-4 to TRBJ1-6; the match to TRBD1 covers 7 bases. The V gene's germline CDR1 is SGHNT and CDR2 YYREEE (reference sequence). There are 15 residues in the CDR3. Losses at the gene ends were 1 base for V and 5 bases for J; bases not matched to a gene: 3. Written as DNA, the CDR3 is TGTGCCAGCAGCTTGCTGACAGGGAATAATTCACCCCTCCACTTT. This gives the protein CASSLLTGNNSPLHF.

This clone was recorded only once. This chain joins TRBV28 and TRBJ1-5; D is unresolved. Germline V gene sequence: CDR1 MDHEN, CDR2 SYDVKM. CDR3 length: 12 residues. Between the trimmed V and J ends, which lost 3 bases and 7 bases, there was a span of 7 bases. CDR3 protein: CASSFYGQPQHF. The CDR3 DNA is TGTGCCAGCAGTTTTTACGGCCAGCCCCAGCATTTT.

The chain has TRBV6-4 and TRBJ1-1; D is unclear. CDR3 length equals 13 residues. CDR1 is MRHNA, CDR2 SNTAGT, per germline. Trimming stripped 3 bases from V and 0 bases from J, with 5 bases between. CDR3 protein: CASSEGMNTEAFF. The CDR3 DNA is TGTGCCAGCAGTGAAGGCATGAACACTGAAGCTTTCTTT.

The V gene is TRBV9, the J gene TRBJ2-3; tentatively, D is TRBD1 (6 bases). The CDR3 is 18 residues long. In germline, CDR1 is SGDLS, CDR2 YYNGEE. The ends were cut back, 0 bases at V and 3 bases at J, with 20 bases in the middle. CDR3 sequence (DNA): TGTGCCAGCAGCGTAGGGATTCAGGGGAAAATGGCTACAGATACGCAGTATTTT. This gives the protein CASSVGIQGKMATDTQYF.

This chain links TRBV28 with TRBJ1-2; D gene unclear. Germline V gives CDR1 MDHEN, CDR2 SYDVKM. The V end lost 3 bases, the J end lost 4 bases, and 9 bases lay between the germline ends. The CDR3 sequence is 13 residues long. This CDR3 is CASSLGRAYGYTF. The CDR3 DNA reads TGTGCCAGCAGTTTGGGGAGGGCCTATGGCTACACCTTC.

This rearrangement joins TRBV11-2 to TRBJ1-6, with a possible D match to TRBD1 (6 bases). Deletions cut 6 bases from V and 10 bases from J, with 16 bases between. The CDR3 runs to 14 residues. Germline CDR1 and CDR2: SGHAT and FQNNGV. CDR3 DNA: TGTGCCAGCAGATTAACAGGGTACGTCTCACCCCTCCACTTT. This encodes CASRLTGYVSPLHF.